Sequencing of this TCR beta chain was carried out in a study of blood T cell repertoires in COVID-19. Study overall: The study drew acute and convalescent COVID-19 samples from the United States, Italy and Spain. T cells, B-cell-depleted T cells, or PBMCs provided the cDNA or gDNA that served as material.

This CDR3 has 13 amino acids. In germline, CDR1 is SNHLY, CDR2 FYNNEI. Trimming took 6 bases from V and 6 from J; bases not matched to a gene: 3. Authors' analysis steps: By means of reference gene primer amplification, nucleated cell counts were estimated. Here immunoSEQ multiplex PCR was the method, and the copy in TCRdb shows in-frame clones only, minus some. V and J calls plus clone size are reproduced from that table; the DNA served to infer D and trimming. This sample carries roughly 140,000 clones, 80% to 90% of them seen once, and the ten largest clones take around 10%. This TCR was recovered from a woman of 80 years or more with acute or convalescent COVID-19. Sequences were obtained from peripheral blood. The V and J genes are TRBV2 and TRBJ2-1; 9 nucleotides line up with TRBD1. This chain's CDR3 is CASRGDRVNEQFF. DNA of the CDR3: TGTGCCAGCAGGGGGGACAGGGTCAATGAGCAGTTCTTC.